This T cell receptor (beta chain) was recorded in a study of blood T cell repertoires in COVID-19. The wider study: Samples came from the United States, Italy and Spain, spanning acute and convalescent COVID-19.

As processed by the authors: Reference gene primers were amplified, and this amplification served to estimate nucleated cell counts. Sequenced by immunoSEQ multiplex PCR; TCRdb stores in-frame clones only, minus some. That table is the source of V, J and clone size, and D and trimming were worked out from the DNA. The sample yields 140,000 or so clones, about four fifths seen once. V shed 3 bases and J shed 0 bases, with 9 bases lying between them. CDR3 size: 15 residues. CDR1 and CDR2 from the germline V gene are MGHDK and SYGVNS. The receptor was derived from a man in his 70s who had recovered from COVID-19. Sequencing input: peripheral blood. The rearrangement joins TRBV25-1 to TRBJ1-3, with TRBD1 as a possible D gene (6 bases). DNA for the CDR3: TGTGCCAGCAGTGAGACAGGTTCCTCTGGAAACACCATATATTTT. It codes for CASSETGSSGNTIYF.